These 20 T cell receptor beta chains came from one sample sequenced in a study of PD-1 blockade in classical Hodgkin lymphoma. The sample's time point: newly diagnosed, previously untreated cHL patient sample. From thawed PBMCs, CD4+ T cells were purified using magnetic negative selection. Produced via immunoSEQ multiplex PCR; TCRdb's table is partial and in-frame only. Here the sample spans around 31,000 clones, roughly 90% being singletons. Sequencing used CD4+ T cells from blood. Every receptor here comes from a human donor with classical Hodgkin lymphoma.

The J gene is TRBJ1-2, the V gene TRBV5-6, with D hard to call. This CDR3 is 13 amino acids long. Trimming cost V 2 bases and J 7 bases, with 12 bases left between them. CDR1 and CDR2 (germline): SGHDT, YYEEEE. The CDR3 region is CASSFNWEAGYTF. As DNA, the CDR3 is TGTGCCAGCAGCTTTAATTGGGAGGCTGGCTACACCTTC.

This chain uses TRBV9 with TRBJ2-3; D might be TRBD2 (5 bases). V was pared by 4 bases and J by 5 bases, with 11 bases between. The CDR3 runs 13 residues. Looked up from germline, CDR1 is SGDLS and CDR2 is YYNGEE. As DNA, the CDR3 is TGTGCCAGCAGCTTTGCCGGGGTAGATACGCAGTATTTT. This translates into CASSFAGVDTQYF.

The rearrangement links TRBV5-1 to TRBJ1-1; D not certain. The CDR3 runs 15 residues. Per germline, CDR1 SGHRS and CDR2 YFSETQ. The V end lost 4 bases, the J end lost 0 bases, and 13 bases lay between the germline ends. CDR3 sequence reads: CASSAEGTVNTEAFF. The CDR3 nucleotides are TGCGCCAGCAGCGCCGAAGGCACAGTGAACACTGAAGCTTTCTTT.

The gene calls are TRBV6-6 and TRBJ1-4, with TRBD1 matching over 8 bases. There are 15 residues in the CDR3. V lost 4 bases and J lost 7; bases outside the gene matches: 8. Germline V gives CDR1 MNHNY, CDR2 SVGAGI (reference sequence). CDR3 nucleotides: TGTGCCAGCAGTTCTCTTGCCGGGACAGGTGAAAAACTGTTTTTT. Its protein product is CASSSLAGTGEKLFF.

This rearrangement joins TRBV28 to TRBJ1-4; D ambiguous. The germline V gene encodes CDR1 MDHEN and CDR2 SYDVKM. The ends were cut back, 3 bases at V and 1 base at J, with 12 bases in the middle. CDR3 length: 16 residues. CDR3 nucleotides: TGTGCCAGCAGTTTTTGGAAGTCAGGAACTAATGAAAAACTGTTTTTT. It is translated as CASSFWKSGTNEKLFF. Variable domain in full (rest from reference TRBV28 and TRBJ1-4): DVKVTQSSRYLVKRTGEKVFLECVQDMDHENMFWYRQDPGLGLRLIYFSYDVKMKEKGDIPEGYSVSREKKERFSLILESASTNQTSMYLCASSFWKSGTNEKLFFGSGTQLSVL.

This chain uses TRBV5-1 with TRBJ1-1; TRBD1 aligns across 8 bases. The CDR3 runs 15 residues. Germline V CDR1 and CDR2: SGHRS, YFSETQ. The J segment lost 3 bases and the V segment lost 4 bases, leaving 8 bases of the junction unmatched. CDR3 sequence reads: CASSPGTGLDTEAFF. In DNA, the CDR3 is TGCGCCAGCAGCCCCGGGACAGGCCTGGACACTGAAGCTTTCTTT.

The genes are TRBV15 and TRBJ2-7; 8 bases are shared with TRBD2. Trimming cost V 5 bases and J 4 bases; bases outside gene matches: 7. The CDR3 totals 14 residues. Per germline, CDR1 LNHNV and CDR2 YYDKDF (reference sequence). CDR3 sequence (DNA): TGTGCCACCAGCCACGGGCTAGCGGGTTACGAGCAGTACTTC. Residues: CATSHGLAGYEQYF.

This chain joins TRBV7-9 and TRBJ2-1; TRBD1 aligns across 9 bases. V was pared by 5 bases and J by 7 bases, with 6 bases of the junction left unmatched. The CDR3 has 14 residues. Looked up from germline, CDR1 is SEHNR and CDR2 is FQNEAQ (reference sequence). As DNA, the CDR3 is TGTGCCAGCAGCCTCGGGACAGGGCGGAATGAGCAGTTCTTC. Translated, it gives CASSLGTGRNEQFF.

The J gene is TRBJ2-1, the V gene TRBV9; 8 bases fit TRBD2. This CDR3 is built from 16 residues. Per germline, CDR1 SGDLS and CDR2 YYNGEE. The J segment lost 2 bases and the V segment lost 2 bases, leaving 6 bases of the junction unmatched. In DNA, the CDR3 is TGTGCCAGCAGCGTCAGGAACGGGAGGGCCTACAATGAGCAGTTCTTC. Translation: CASSVRNGRAYNEQFF.

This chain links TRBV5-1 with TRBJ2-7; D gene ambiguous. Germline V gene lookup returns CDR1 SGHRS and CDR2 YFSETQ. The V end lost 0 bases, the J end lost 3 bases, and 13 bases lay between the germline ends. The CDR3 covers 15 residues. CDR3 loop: CASSLALGRDYEQYF. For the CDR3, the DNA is TGCGCCAGCAGCTTGGCCCTGGGTAGGGACTACGAGCAGTACTTC.

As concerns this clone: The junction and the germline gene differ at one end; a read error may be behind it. The CDR3 DNA reads TGCGCCAGCAGTTTGGACGGAAACTACGAGCAGTACTTC. This sequence encodes CASSLDGNYEQYF. The genes are TRBV5-1 and TRBJ2-7, with D unclear. The CDR3 runs to 13 residues. From germline, CDR1 is SGHRS and CDR2 YFSETQ.

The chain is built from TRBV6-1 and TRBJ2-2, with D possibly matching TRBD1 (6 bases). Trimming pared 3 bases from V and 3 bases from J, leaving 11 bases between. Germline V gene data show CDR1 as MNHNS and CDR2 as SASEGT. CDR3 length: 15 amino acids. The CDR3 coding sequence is TGTGCCAGCAGTGAGGCAGGGGCTGACACCGGGGAGCTGTTTTTT. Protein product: CASSEAGADTGELFF.

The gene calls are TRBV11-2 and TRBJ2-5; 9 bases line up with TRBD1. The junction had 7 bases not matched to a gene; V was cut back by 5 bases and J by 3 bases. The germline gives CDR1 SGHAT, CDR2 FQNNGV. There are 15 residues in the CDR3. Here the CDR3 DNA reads TGTGCCAGCAGCCTCCGGACAGGGGTAGAAGAGACCCAGTACTTC. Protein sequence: CASSLRTGVEETQYF.

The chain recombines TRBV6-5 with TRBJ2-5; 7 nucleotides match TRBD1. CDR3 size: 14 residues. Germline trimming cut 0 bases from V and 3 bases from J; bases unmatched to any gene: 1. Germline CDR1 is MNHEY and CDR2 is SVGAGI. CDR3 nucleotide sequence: TGTGCCAGCAGTTACTCTGGGACAGAAGAGACCCAGTACTTC. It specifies CASSYSGTEETQYF.

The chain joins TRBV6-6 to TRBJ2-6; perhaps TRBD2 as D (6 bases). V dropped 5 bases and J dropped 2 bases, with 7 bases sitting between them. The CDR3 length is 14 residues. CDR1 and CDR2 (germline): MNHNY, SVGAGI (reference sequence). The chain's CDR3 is CASSGGAGANVLTF. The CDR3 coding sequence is TGTGCCAGCAGTGGAGGGGCTGGGGCCAACGTCCTGACTTTC.

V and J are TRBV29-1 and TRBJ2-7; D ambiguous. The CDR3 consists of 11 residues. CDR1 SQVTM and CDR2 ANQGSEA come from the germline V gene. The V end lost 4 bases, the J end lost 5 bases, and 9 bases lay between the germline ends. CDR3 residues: CSVGSFDEQYF. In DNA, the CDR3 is TGCAGCGTTGGCAGTTTCGACGAGCAGTACTTC.

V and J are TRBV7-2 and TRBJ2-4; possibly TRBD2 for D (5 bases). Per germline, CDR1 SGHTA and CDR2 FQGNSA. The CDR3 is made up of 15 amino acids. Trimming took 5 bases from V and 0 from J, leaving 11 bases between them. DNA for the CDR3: TGTGCCAGCAGCCCCGGGGTTAGAGCCAAAAACATTCAGTACTTC. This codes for CASSPGVRAKNIQYF.

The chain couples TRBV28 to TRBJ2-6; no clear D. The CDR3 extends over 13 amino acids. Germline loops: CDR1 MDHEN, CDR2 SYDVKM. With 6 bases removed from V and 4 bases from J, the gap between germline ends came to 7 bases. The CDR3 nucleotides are TGTGCCAGCAGGGCGCCGGGGGCCAACGTCCTGACTTTC. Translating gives CASRAPGANVLTF.

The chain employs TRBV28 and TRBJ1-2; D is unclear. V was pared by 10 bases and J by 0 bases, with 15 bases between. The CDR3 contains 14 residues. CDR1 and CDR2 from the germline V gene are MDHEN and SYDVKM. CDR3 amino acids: CATSIILANYGYTF. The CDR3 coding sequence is TGTGCCACCTCCATTATCCTAGCTAACTATGGCTACACCTTC.

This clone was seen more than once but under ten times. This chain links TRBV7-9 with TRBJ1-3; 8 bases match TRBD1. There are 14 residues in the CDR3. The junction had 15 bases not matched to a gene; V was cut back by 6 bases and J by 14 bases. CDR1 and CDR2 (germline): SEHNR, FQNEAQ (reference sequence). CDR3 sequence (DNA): TGTGCCAGCAGTTTTGACAGGGGAAAGGGCGACCTATATTTT. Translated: CASSFDRGKGDLYF.